This is a list of T cell receptor beta chains from one sample in a study of control samples from healthy donors and cancer patients. Produced via immunoSEQ multiplex PCR; TCRdb's table is partial and in-frame only. This sample has under 40,000 clones, with around 88% found just once. Source material: PBMCs. Source of these receptors: a woman aged 55-70 years with lung cancer. Both conserved end residues are part of each CDR3. The order of the fields is J gene, V gene, CDR3 protein.

>TRBJ2-1|TRBV5-6
CASTLGLLYNEQFF
>TRBJ1-5|TRBV27
CASSFQGGGQPQHF
>TRBJ1-2|TRBV18
CASSPRDGYTF
>TRBJ1-3|TRBV7-8
CASSRIINSGNTIYF
>TRBJ1-5|TRBV6-5
CASKGQGDQPQHF
>TRBJ1-2|TRBV27
CASSSSSYGYTF
>TRBJ2-1|TRBV12-3/TRBV12-4
CASTWGSRMEQFF
>TRBJ1-5|TRBV18
CASSPVIGTGDSNQPQHF
>TRBJ1-5|TRBV7-3
CASSLTENQPQHF
>TRBJ2-1|TRBV27
CASSFSLFGYNEQFF
>TRBJ1-1|TRBV7-9
CASSSRQGSNTEAFF
>TRBJ2-3|TRBV2
CASIPYSLNMKEGGQYF
>TRBJ1-1|TRBV20-1
CSAMRGGEAFF
>TRBJ1-1|TRBV19
CASSIAPEGSEAFF
>TRBJ2-1|TRBV2
CASSEWTAYNEQFF
>TRBJ2-7|TRBV7-2
CASSFGGAIVYEQYF
>TRBJ2-7|TRBV30
CAWNPGTVAYEQYF
>TRBJ2-6|TRBV11-2
CASSLDPFSALSGANVLTF
>TRBJ1-3|TRBV6-5
CASKDRDRGNTIYF
>TRBJ1-2|TRBV30
CAWSVLVGPRGGGYTF
>TRBJ1-4|TRBV28
CASSSGTVNEKLFF
>TRBJ1-1|TRBV29-1
CSAYQGGNTEAFF
>TRBJ2-5|TRBV6-2/TRBV6-3
CASSVQGAGETQYF
>TRBJ2-7|TRBV2
CASSRWQGANEQYF
>TRBJ1-2|TRBV18
CASSPPEFYGYTF
>TRBJ1-1|TRBV9
CASSVGTSNTEAFF
>TRBJ1-5|TRBV10-2
CASSGQGSNQPQHF
>TRBJ1-2|TRBV7-9
CASSLAAGVGYGYTF
>TRBJ2-5|TRBV24-1
CATSDGTGGFQETQYF
>TRBJ1-2|TRBV27
CASSPLDRTFNYGYTF
>TRBJ1-3|TRBV5-8
CASSYQGPIYF
>TRBJ2-1|TRBV3-1/TRBV3-2
CASSPGTGNNEQFF
>TRBJ1-1|TRBV6-5
CASSYSSVGDTEAFF
>TRBJ1-4|TRBV30
CAWIDPFATNEKLFF
>TRBJ1-6|TRBV3-1/TRBV3-2
CASSRRGSYNSPLHF
>TRBJ1-5|TRBV18
CASSLQDRSQPQHF
>TRBJ2-5|TRBV15
CATSKGSGEYQETQYF
>TRBJ1-1|TRBV6-4
CASRIDPGSGFEAFF
>TRBJ2-7|TRBV18
CASSPLRDSYEQYF
>TRBJ1-1|TRBV7-3
CASSLGTAMNTEAFF
>TRBJ1-6|TRBV7-9
CASSLGLGRFYNSPLHF
>TRBJ2-3|TRBV5-6
CASSLQGITDTQYF
>TRBJ2-1|TRBV12-5
CASGLDRSSYNEQFF
>TRBJ1-1|TRBV2
CASSRQGGNTEAFF
>TRBJ2-6|TRBV10-3
CAMKPGQSFFSGANVLTF
>TRBJ2-1|TRBV2
CASTDTYNEQFF
>TRBJ2-7|TRBV6-2/TRBV6-3
CASSRTPSTTYEQYF
>TRBJ2-3|TRBV5-5
CASSLVAGRANF
>TRBJ1-2|TRBV12-3/TRBV12-4
CASSDSGDGYTF
>TRBJ2-2|TRBV9
CASSVQGRDTGELFF
>TRBJ2-1|TRBV29-1
CSGSDSGGLYNEQFF
>TRBJ1-3|TRBV6-5
CASKRGYSGNTIYF
>TRBJ1-5|TRBV4-1
CASSQTPVPNQPQHF
>TRBJ2-2|TRBV2
CASRTDTGELFF
>TRBJ1-2|TRBV7-8
CASSLEEGLYQEGYTF
>TRBJ1-1|TRBV6-2/TRBV6-3
CASSYWTEAFF
>TRBJ1-2|TRBV5-4
CASSRNPHRQLFFNYGYTF
>TRBJ2-7|TRBV2
CAGCAGRGNYEQYF